The T cell receptor (beta chain) under discussion was sequenced for a study of T cell repertoires in cytomegalovirus infection. Study-level information: The public TCR beta signatures pointed to both CMV infection and matching HLA type.

From the reads, TCRdb called clonotypes with MiXCR, one entry per CDR3 protein. Among around 900,000 distinct CDR3 sequences listed, 30% to 40% were seen once. CDR3 length: 14 amino acids. Germline V gene data show CDR1 as SGHTA and CDR2 as FQGNSA. After removal of 10 bases from V and 3 bases from J, the junction contained 9 bases not matched to a gene. Points on this clonotype: Its antigen is as yet unknown. A read error is possible here, since a much larger clone lies one base away.

This clonotype was sampled from a human donor in good health (CMV status not recorded). Some clones in this sample may be carry-over from other donors' samples. This sample comprised cultured CD8+ T cells from PBMCs, obtained from culture after CMV antigen stimulation. The chain has TRBV7-2 and TRBJ2-3; 8 bases agree with TRBD2. CDR3 DNA: TGTGCCAACACAGCGGGGGTTCCGACAGATACGCAGTATTTT. It yields the protein CANTAGVPTDTQYF. Full variable domain (rest looked up from reference TRBV7-2 and TRBJ2-3): GAGVSQSPSNKVTEKGKDVELRCDPISGHTALYWYRQSLGQGLEFLIYFQGNSAPDKSGLPSDRFSAERTGGSVSTLTIQRTQQEDSAVYLCANTAGVPTDTQYFGPGTRLTVL.